A single sample gave rise to the 7 T cell receptor beta chains below, sequenced in a study of CD8+CD57+ T cells in acquired aplastic anemia. The patients chosen for sequencing had shown expansion of CD8+CD57+ cells (detected by flow cytometry). TCR beta VDJ and CDR3 were profiled, and genomic DNA was the template. TCRdb re-analysed the reads in MiXCR, keeping a single row per CDR3 protein. The repertoire holds 90,000 to 150,000 distinct CDR3 sequences, with approximately 61% as singletons. Material for sequencing was sorted CD4+, CD8+, or CD8+CD57+ T cells (not recorded which) from PBMCs. These receptors were taken from a human donor with aplastic anemia.

This clonotype showed up just once. The chain is built from TRBV19 and TRBJ2-1; D is possibly TRBD1 (6 bases). The CDR3 has 14 amino acids. The V gene lost 5 bases and the J gene lost 6 bases, with 14 bases spanning the gap. Germline CDR1 LNHDA, CDR2 SQIVND (reference sequence). DNA of the CDR3: TGTGCCAGTAGTCCGACAGGCTGGGGCAATGAGCAGTTCTTC. Amino acids: CASSPTGWGNEQFF.

This clonotype was seen many times. This chain uses TRBV2 with TRBJ2-3, with D perhaps assigned TRBD1 or TRBD2 (7 bases each). V lost 4 bases to trimming and J lost 6 bases, with 17 bases between them. CDR3 length: 15 amino acids. In germline, CDR1 is SNHLY, CDR2 FYNNEI. The CDR3 spells CASSVGGGRGDTQYF. The CDR3 nucleotides are TGTGCCAGCAGTGTGGGAGGGGGCCGAGGTGATACGCAGTATTTT.

This clonotype showed up just a few times. V and J are TRBV7-2 and TRBJ2-3, with D perhaps being TRBD1 or TRBD2 (5 bases each). The CDR3 is 12 residues long. Germline V gene lookup returns CDR1 SGHTA and CDR2 FQGNSA. V was cut by 6 bases and J by 4 bases, with 8 bases left in between. The CDR3: CASRLGADTQYF. DNA of the CDR3: TGTGCCAGCAGACTAGGGGCAGATACGCAGTATTTT.

The chain has TRBV19 and TRBJ2-3, with a weak D call TRBD2 (6 bases). The CDR3 has 15 residues. The V gene's germline CDR1 is LNHDA and CDR2 SQIVND (reference sequence). V was cut by 10 bases and J by 0 bases, with 17 bases left in between. The CDR3 coding sequence is TGTGCCACCAATCGCTGGACTACTAGCACAGATACGCAGTATTTT. It translates to CATNRWTTSTDTQYF.

The genes are TRBV14 and TRBJ2-5, with no clear D. Germline V gene lookup returns CDR1 SGHDN and CDR2 FVKESK. Trimming stripped 1 base from V and 5 bases from J, with 17 bases between. The CDR3 consists of 16 residues. The CDR3 region has the DNA TGTGCCAGCAGCCAAGCGGGCCCTCCAATGGGGGAGACCCAGTACTTC. Translated: CASSQAGPPMGETQYF.

V is TRBV10-3 and J is TRBJ2-7; 7 bases are shared with TRBD1. Germline CDR1 reads ENHRY; CDR2 reads SYGVKD. J lost 5 bases, V lost 3 bases, and 10 bases had no gene match. The length of the CDR3 is 15 residues. The chain's CDR3 is CAISDPRGQRNEQYF. The CDR3 nucleotides are TGTGCCATCAGTGACCCACGGGGACAGCGCAACGAGCAGTACTTC.

The chain employs TRBV10-3 and TRBJ1-3, with a tentative D call TRBD1 (5 bases). With 3 bases removed from V and 2 bases from J, the gap between germline ends came to 11 bases. Germline CDR1 reads ENHRY; CDR2 reads SYGVKD. The CDR3 contains 15 residues. In DNA, the CDR3 is TGTGCCATCAGTGACCAGACAGAAACTGGAAACACCATATATTTT. Its translation is CAISDQTETGNTIYF.